The 7 T cell receptor beta chains below all came from one sample that was sequenced in a study of T cell repertoires in cytomegalovirus infection. Antigens for these TCRs are unknown. Using its own MiXCR run on the reads, TCRdb lists one record per CDR3 protein. The sample includes roughly 500,000 distinct CDR3 sequences, more than 30% of them seen just once. The sequences come from cultured PBMCs, collected from culture after CMV antigen stimulation. Every receptor here comes from a human donor in good health (CMV status not recorded). Some clones in this sample may be carry-over from other donors' samples.

This clonotype was recorded a few times. The gene calls are TRBV5-1 and TRBJ2-5, with D uncertain. CDR1 and CDR2 from the germline V gene are SGHRS and YFSETQ. Trimming took off 2 bases at V and 0 bases at J, with 5 bases between the two ends. The length of the CDR3 is 13 residues. The CDR3 loop is CASSFRNQETQYF. CDR3 sequence (DNA): TGCGCCAGCAGCTTTCGGAACCAAGAGACCCAGTACTTC.

This clonotype was recorded at least ten times. The chain couples TRBV7-2 to TRBJ2-7; D assignment may be TRBD1 or TRBD2 (5 bases each). The V and J ends lost 2 bases and 5 bases respectively, with 16 bases between them. The length of the CDR3 is 15 residues. Germline V lookup: CDR1 SGHTA, CDR2 FQGNSA. The CDR3 reads CASSLRSGAGHEQYF. As DNA, the CDR3 is TGTGCCAGCAGCTTACGGTCCGGGGCAGGCCACGAGCAGTACTTC.

This clonotype was detected only a few times. This sequence joins TRBV28 and TRBJ2-7; TRBD2 might be the D (6 bases). Trimming left V 5 bases short and J 5 bases short, with 19 bases between. The CDR3 is made up of 15 amino acids. Germline V gene sequence: CDR1 MDHEN, CDR2 SYDVKM. CDR3 DNA: TGTGCCAGCAGTGGCGCGGGAAGGTATGAGAACGAGCAGTACTTC. This codes for CASSGAGRYENEQYF.

Regarding this clonotype: A junction boundary mismatches the germline segment, possibly from a read error. The V gene is TRBV4-1, the J gene TRBJ2-2; 9 bases map to TRBD2. Germline values: CDR1 MGHRA, CDR2 YSYEKL. The CDR3 runs to 19 residues. The CDR3 DNA reads TGTGCCAGCAGCCAAGGCGGAATTAGCGGGAGTTCGGCCACCGGGGAGCTGTTTTTT. This sequence encodes CASSQGGISGSSATGELFF.

The sample holds a few counts of this clonotype. The CDR3 loop reads CASSGEGSETQYF. CDR3 coding DNA: TGTGCCAGCAGTGGAGAGGGCTCGGAGACCCAGTACTTC. This chain joins TRBV2 and TRBJ2-5; maybe TRBD2 (5 bases). Germline CDR1 reads SNHLY; CDR2 reads FYNNEI. CDR3 length equals 13 residues. V lost 4 bases, J lost 5 bases, and 11 bases lay in between. Drawing the rest from reference TRBV2 and TRBJ2-5, the complete variable domain is EPEVTQTPSHQVTQMGQEVILRCVPISNHLYFYWYRQILGQKVEFLVSFYNNEISEKSEIFDDQFSVERPDGSNFTLKIRSTKLEDSAMYFCASSGEGSETQYFGPGTRLLVL.

This clonotype was found a few times. This chain joins TRBV6-5 and TRBJ2-2; D assignment may be TRBD1 or TRBD2 (5 bases each). Deletions cut 7 bases from V and 0 bases from J, with 9 bases between. Germline V gives CDR1 MNHEY, CDR2 SVGAGI. This CDR3 region has 14 residues. The CDR3 region has the DNA TGTGCCAGCAAGAGGGGCTCGAACACCGGGGAGCTGTTTTTT. This encodes CASKRGSNTGELFF.

There are a few counts of this clonotype. This chain links TRBV12-3 or TRBV12-4 with TRBJ2-1, with D possibly being TRBD2 (5 bases). The CDR3 runs 13 residues. The V gene lost 5 bases and the J gene lost 8 bases, with 13 bases spanning the gap. CDR3 loop: CASSPPPADEQFF. CDR3 DNA sequence: TGTGCCAGCAGTCCCCCCCCAGCGGATGAGCAGTTCTTC.